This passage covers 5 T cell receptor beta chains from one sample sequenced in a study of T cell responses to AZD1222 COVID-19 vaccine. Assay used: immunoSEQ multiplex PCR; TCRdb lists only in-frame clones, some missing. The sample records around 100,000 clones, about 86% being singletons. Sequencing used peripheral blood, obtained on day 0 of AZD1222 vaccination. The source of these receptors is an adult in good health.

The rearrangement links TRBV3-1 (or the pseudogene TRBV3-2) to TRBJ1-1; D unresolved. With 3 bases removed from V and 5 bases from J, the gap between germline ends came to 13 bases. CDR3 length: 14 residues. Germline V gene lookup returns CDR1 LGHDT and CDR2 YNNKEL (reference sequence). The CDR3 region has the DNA TGTGCCAGCAGCCACCCGGGCAGAAGGACTGAAGCTTTCTTT. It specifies CASSHPGRRTEAFF.

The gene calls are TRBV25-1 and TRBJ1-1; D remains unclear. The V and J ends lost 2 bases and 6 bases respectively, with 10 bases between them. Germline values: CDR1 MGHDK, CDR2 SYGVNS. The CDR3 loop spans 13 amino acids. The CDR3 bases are TGTGCCAGCAGTGAAGGAGCAGGTGCTGAAGCTTTCTTT. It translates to CASSEGAGAEAFF.

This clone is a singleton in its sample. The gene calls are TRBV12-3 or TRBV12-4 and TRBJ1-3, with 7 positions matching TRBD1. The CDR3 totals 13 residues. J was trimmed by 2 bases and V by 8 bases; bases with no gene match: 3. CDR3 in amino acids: CASSTGTGNTIYF. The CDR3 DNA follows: TGTGCCAGCTCGACAGGGACTGGAAACACCATATATTTT.

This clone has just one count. The DNA for the CDR3 is TGTGCCAGCAGCTCGGTCAGATCTCGTGGCTACACCTTC. Translated, it gives CASSSVRSRGYTF. V usage is TRBV11-2 and J usage is TRBJ1-2, with unresolved D. Per germline, CDR1 SGHAT and CDR2 FQNNGV. The CDR3 has 13 amino acids. Deletions cut 4 bases from V and 7 bases from J, with 13 bases between.

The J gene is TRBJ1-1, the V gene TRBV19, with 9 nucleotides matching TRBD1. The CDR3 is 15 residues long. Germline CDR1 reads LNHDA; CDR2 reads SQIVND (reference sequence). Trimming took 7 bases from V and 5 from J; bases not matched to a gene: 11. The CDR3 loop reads CASTSKTGGGTEAFF. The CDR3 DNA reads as TGTGCCAGTACCTCCAAGACAGGGGGAGGAACTGAAGCTTTCTTT.